This TCR beta chain was recorded in a study of shared clonotypes between healthy human individuals. For the study at large: Ranging from 18 to 49 in age, donors were two women and three men.

Notes on the study in general: Only blood underwent sampling, and tissue repertoires likely differ.

Deep level was the assay's run setting. TCRdb keeps only in-frame clones here, not all; method: immunoSEQ multiplex PCR. The sample records under 650,000 clones, less than 96% being singletons. With respect to this clone: Its antigen is unknown.

The receptor comes from a woman between 25 and 40 years old in good health. The material sequenced was naive CD4+ T cells sorted from blood. The subset denotes: CD45RA+ positively selected.

The chain's CDR3 is CASSFRSYEQYF. DNA of the CDR3: TGTGCCAGCAGTTTTAGGTCCTACGAGCAGTACTTC. The rearrangement links TRBV28 to TRBJ2-7; D is unclear. Germline V gene data show CDR1 as MDHEN and CDR2 as SYDVKM. V shed 3 bases and J shed 1 base, with 4 bases lying between them. CDR3 length: 12 residues.